The following is a TCR beta chain sequence with its context. No antigen is known for it. Samples came from healthy bone marrow donors. It was with 60 Vbeta and 13 Jbeta primers that the PCR ran. The protocol was immunoSEQ multiplex PCR, while the TCRdb copy is restricted to in-frame clones and leaves out a portion. The table has around 130,000 clones, approximately 80% seen once. In germline, CDR1 is GTSNPN, CDR2 SVGIG (reference sequence). J was trimmed by 3 bases and V by 0 bases; bases with no gene match: 5. The CDR3 has 16 residues. This record comes from a study of cytomegalovirus exposure and HLA in healthy donors. On the study more broadly: Earlier, 95 million to 130 million unique TCR beta sequences were recovered from roughly 200 million T cells by an analysis.

Overall study results and limits: Data from an earlier analysis indicated that most TCR beta V segments were productive either about 87% or about 30% of the time. Donors were assumed by presence/absence analyses to have roughly uniform sequencing depth.

Sequencing used PBMCs. The rearrangement uses TRBV30 and TRBJ1-5; 10 nucleotides align to TRBD1. The TCR sequence derives from a woman aged 35 to 49 in good health and CMV-seropositive. The CDR3 sequence is CAWSVQDRGINQPQHF. The CDR3 bases are TGTGCCTGGAGTGTACAGGACAGGGGGATCAATCAGCCCCAGCATTTT.